This T cell receptor beta chain was observed in a study of T cell repertoires in cytomegalovirus infection. Study-wide background: CMV infection and matching HLA type were both indicated by public TCR beta signatures. General study points: Frequencies of public TCR beta families were cumulated, and this identified carriers of CMV plus the relevant HLA.

This clonotype has only a few counts. The antigen remains unidentified. From the reads, TCRdb called clonotypes with MiXCR, one entry per CDR3 protein. The sample contains around 530,000 distinct CDR3 sequences, roughly 29% of which appear only once. The sequenced material came from PBMCs. This TCR was recovered from a human donor in good health (CMV status not recorded). Some clones in this sample may be carry-over from other donors' samples.

The CDR3 sequence is CASSLTLVQGNTGELFF. CDR3 nucleotides: TGTGCCAGCAGCTTAACTTTGGTCCAGGGGAACACCGGGGAGCTGTTTTTT. The chain links TRBV7-6 to TRBJ2-2; weak D call: TRBD1 (5 bases). Germline V gene sequence: CDR1 SGHVS, CDR2 FNYEAQ. Trimming cost V 2 bases and J 1 base, with 14 bases left between them. The CDR3 covers 17 residues.